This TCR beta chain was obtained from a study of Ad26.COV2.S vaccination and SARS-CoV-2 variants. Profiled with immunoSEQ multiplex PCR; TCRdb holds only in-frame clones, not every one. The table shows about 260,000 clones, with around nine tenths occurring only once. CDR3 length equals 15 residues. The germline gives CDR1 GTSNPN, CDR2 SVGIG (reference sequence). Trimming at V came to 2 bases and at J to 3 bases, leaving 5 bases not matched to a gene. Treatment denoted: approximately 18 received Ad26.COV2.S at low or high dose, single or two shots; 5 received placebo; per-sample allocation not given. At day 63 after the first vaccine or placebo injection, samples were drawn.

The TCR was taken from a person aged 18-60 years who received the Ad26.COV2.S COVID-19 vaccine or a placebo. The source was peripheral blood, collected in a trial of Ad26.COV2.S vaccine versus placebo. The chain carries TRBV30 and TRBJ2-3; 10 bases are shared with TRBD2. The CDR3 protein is CAWSRGSGGTDTQYF. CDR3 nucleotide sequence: TGTGCCTGGAGTCGGGGTAGCGGGGGGACAGATACGCAGTATTTT. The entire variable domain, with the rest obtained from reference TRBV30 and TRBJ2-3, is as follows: SQTIHQWPATLVQPVGSPLSLECTVEGTSNPNLYWYRQAAGRGLQLLFYSVGIGQISSEVPQNLSASRPQDRQFILSSKKLLLSDSGFYLCAWSRGSGGTDTQYFGPGTRLTVL.